This TCR beta chain was sequenced in a study of T cell repertoires in cytomegalovirus infection. Study overall: In public TCR beta signatures, there were indications of both CMV infection and matching HLA type. Study-wide points: The cumulative frequency of public TCR beta families identified carriers of CMV plus the relevant HLA.

Each CDR3 protein is one row after TCRdb ran MiXCR on the reads. Here the sample spans 360,000 or so distinct CDR3 sequences, around a third being singletons. Comment on this clonotype: Its antigen is unknown.

The CDR3 is made up of 13 amino acids. V lost 6 bases and J lost 4; bases outside the gene matches: 5. This chain uses TRBV12-3 or TRBV12-4 with TRBJ1-1; 7 positions match TRBD1. The receptor was isolated from a human donor in good health (CMV status not recorded). Some clones in this sample may be carry-over from other donors' samples. Sequenced here: cultured PBMCs, sampled from culture after CMV antigen stimulation. Here the CDR3 reads CASRPQGGTEAFF. CDR3 DNA sequence: TGTGCCAGCAGGCCCCAGGGGGGCACTGAAGCTTTCTTT.